This record covers a single T cell receptor beta chain. Its antigen is not identified. These data are taken from a study of T cells in Graves' hyperthyroidism and ophthalmopathy. Whole-study findings and limits: Among clonotypes expanded in thyroid above 0.001, most were also found in blood.

What was amplified from RNA transcripts were TCR beta CDR3 regions. TCR CDR3 regions were first amplified by RT-PCR with HTBI primers. TCRdb reprocessed the multiplex PCR reads via MiXCR and lists one record per CDR3 protein. Of about 530,000 distinct CDR3 sequences in the sample, 17% were seen once. The source material was blood. The sequence was obtained from a woman between 18 and 29 years old with Graves' ophthalmopathy.

This CDR3 reads CASILSPRLRDSPLHF. CDR3 DNA: TGTGCCAGCATTTTATCTCCAAGGCTCAGAGATTCACCCCTCCACTTT. The V call is TRBV6-2 or TRBV6-3, the J call TRBJ1-6; D unclear. Looked up from germline, CDR1 is MNHEY and CDR2 is SVGEGT. CDR3 length equals 16 residues. The V gene lost 7 bases and the J gene lost 8 bases, with 21 bases spanning the gap.